The sequence of this TCR beta chain was determined in a study of a mutant IDH1 vaccine in newly diagnosed glioma. As for the study in general: Vaccination of patients was performed eight times, in weeks 1, 3, 5, 7, 11, 15, 19 and 23. Vaccines were first given 4-6 weeks after radiotherapy alone, or with temozolomide cycles. Every participant had undergone radiotherapy, temozolomide, or both before, and most underwent both.

Study observations and caveats: The authors found pseudoprogression apparently unrelated to changes in top peripheral T cell clonotypes.

Noted time point: week 5, during vaccination. Every vaccine dose comprised 300 ug of mutant IDH1 20-mer peptide plus topical imiquimod. Generated by immunoSEQ multiplex PCR, the TCRdb table keeps only in-frame clones and is missing some. The table includes roughly 30,000 clones, about 80% detected once. About this clone: What it binds is unknown.

The source material was PBMCs, sampled from a glioma patient whose treatment included an IDH1 peptide vaccine. The sequence came from a man aged 30 to 45 with glioma.

CDR3 sequence (DNA): TGCGCCAGCAGCTTGAGGTTAATTGGAGGGGCCGAACGTAGGGAGACTGAAGCTTTCTTT. It translates to CASSLRLIGGAERRETEAFF. The chain combines TRBV5-1 with TRBJ1-1; D is possibly TRBD1 (5 bases). This CDR3 spans 20 amino acids. The germline V and J ends were trimmed by 1 base and 5 bases, with 30 bases remaining between them. CDR1 and CDR2 from the germline V gene are SGHRS and YFSETQ.